What follows are 24 T cell receptor beta chains derived from one specimen sequenced in a study of blood T cells in healthy people across ages. For the second PCR, which ran for about 6 to 11 cycles, a sample-barcoded 5' primer and a J-beta primer mix were used. One entry per CDR3 protein, called by TCRdb with MiXCR from the 5' RACE reads. This sample has about 1.5 million distinct CDR3 sequences, with roughly 43% found just once. The sequenced sample was blood. The receptors were gathered from a woman between 18 and 29 years old in good health.

This chain uses TRBV19 with TRBJ2-3; D not certain. The CDR3 runs to 14 residues. Germline V gene lookup returns CDR1 LNHDA and CDR2 SQIVND (reference sequence). The V end lost 3 bases, the J end lost 4 bases, and 11 bases lay between the germline ends. The CDR3 nucleotides are TGTGCCAGTAGTATCCAGGTACTATCAGATACGCAGTATTTT. Its protein product is CASSIQVLSDTQYF.

The J gene is TRBJ2-3, the V gene TRBV6-6, with D possibly matching TRBD2 (7 bases). V lost 0 bases and J lost 6, with 13 bases in between. Per germline, CDR1 MNHNY and CDR2 SVGAGI (reference sequence). The CDR3 has 15 residues. CDR3 loop: CASSYSVGGGDTQYF. The CDR3 DNA reads TGTGCCAGCAGTTACTCGGTAGGGGGAGGGGATACGCAGTATTTT.

The CDR3 coding sequence is TGCGCCAGCAGCTTCGACAGGGCAGACACCGGGGAGCTGTTTTTT. Translating it yields CASSFDRADTGELFF. The rearrangement links TRBV5-1 to TRBJ2-2, with 7 bases that match TRBD1. CDR3 length: 15 residues. Germline assignment: CDR1 SGHRS and CDR2 YFSETQ. The trim removed 2 bases at V and 3 bases at J, leaving 4 bases unmatched.

The chain is built from TRBV29-1 and TRBJ2-7; 8 bases are a match to TRBD2. CDR1 is SQVTM, CDR2 ANQGSEA, per germline. V trimming: 7 bases; J trimming: 5 bases; junction bases outside the gene matches: 10. This CDR3 comprises 13 residues. The CDR3 nucleotides read TGCAGCGCCGGGCGGGGGGAGATCGACGAGCAGTACTTC. Encoded protein: CSAGRGEIDEQYF.

This clonotype was counted a few times. This chain uses TRBV11-2 with TRBJ1-2, with TRBD1 identical over 7 bases. After removal of 6 bases from V and 0 bases from J, the junction contained 7 bases not matched to a gene. The germline V gene has CDR1 SGHAT and CDR2 FQNNGV. This CDR3 is 15 amino acids long. This CDR3 reads CASRKPGQTNYGYTF. The DNA of the CDR3 is TGTGCCAGCAGAAAACCGGGACAGACTAACTATGGCTACACCTTC.

The chain joins TRBV25-1 to TRBJ2-3; TRBD2 might be the D (6 bases). V lost 1 base, J lost 2 bases, and 13 bases lay in between. Germline-derived CDR1 and CDR2 are MGHDK and SYGVNS. CDR3 length equals 16 residues. The CDR3 region is CASSESIQRVTDTQYF. Written as DNA, the CDR3 is TGTGCCAGCAGTGAATCCATCCAGCGGGTCACAGATACGCAGTATTTT.

This clonotype was picked up a small number of times. The chain has TRBV28 and TRBJ2-2; D is unresolved. V lost 4 bases and J lost 3, with 3 bases in between. CDR1 and CDR2 (germline): MDHEN, SYDVKM. The length of the CDR3 is 12 residues. CDR3 nucleotides: TGTGCCAGCAGTTCCCACACCGGGGAGCTGTTTTTT. Residues: CASSSHTGELFF.

The J gene is TRBJ2-1, the V gene TRBV3-1; D possibly corresponds to TRBD2 (5 bases). In germline, CDR1 is LGHDT, CDR2 YNNKEL (reference sequence). V lost 0 bases and J 4 bases, leaving 10 bases between the germline ends. The CDR3 covers 15 residues. The CDR3: CASSQDRAAYNEQFF. CDR3 in DNA: TGTGCCAGCAGCCAAGATCGAGCGGCGTACAATGAGCAGTTCTTC.

This CDR3 reads CSGYRGDTEAFF. The CDR3 coding sequence is TGCAGCGGCTACAGGGGGGACACTGAAGCTTTCTTT. The chain recombines TRBV29-1 with TRBJ1-1; TRBD1 aligns across 8 bases. Germline lookup yields CDR1 SQVTM and CDR2 ANQGSEA. With 7 bases clipped from V and 3 bases from J, the junction kept 4 bases outside the gene matches. The CDR3 extends over 12 amino acids.

The gene calls are TRBV6-5 and TRBJ2-3; D unresolved. The CDR3 is 14 amino acids. Germline CDR1 MNHEY, CDR2 SVGAGI. Trimming cost V 5 bases and J 7 bases, with 16 bases left between them. The CDR3 DNA sequence: TGTGCCAGCAGTCGTAGCCAAAGACGGAATACGCAGTATTTT. Its translation: CASSRSQRRNTQYF.

This clonotype was counted many times. The junction and the germline gene differ at one end; a read error may be behind it. The chain has TRBV5-1 and TRBJ1-2; TRBD1 aligns across 7 bases. Germline assignment: CDR1 SGHRS and CDR2 YFSETQ. The CDR3 is 13 residues long. CDR3: CASSSGTDYGYTF. CDR3 DNA sequence: TGTGCCAGCAGTTCGGGGACAGACTATGGCTACACCTTC.

This clonotype has a handful of counts. The V call is TRBV15, the J call TRBJ1-2; no reliable D call. CDR1 and CDR2 from the germline V gene are LNHNV and YYDKDF (reference sequence). The CDR3 contains 15 residues. The V end was cut by 1 base, the J end by 5 bases, with 14 bases between. For the CDR3, the DNA is TGTGCCACCAGCAGAGTCGCAGGTGCAGAGTATGGCTACACCTTC. It translates to CATSRVAGAEYGYTF. Full variable domain (missing parts from reference TRBV15 and TRBJ1-2): DAMVIQNPRYQVTQFGKPVTLSCSQTLNHNVMYWYQQKSSQAPKLLFHYYDKDFNNEADTPDNFQSRRPNTSFCFLDIRSPGLGDTAMYLCATSRVAGAEYGYTFGSGTRLTVV.

The table lists this clonotype with a few counts. V and J are TRBV12-3 or TRBV12-4 and TRBJ2-5, with unresolved D. This CDR3 region has 13 residues. V was cut by 7 bases and J by 1 base, with 10 bases left in between. The CDR3 DNA is TGTGCCAGCATCCTCAACGGCCAAGAGACCCAGTACTTC. Translating it yields CASILNGQETQYF.

This clonotype was seen a few times. This chain links TRBV27 with TRBJ2-1; 9 bases map to TRBD1. The CDR3 runs to 15 residues. With 4 bases clipped from V and 4 bases from J, the junction kept 5 bases outside the gene matches. Looked up from germline, CDR1 is MNHEY and CDR2 is SMNVEV (reference sequence). DNA for the CDR3: TGTGCCAGCAGTTCCCGACAGGGGGGATACAATGAGCAGTTCTTC. Translating it yields CASSSRQGGYNEQFF.

This clonotype turned up a few times. The chain combines TRBV4-2 with TRBJ2-3; D might be TRBD2 (5 bases). The CDR3 covers 17 residues. The V and J ends lost 3 bases and 1 base respectively, with 17 bases between them. In germline, CDR1 is LGHNA, CDR2 YNFKEQ. The CDR3 coding sequence is TGTGCCAGCAGCCAGGAGGCCACACGCCATCGCACAGATACGCAGTATTTT. This codes for CASSQEATRHRTDTQYF.

The genes are TRBV6-2 or TRBV6-3 and TRBJ2-1; tentatively, D is TRBD2 (5 bases). Germline V lookup: CDR1 MNHEY, CDR2 SVGEGT. This CDR3 is built from 13 residues. Trimming cost V 4 bases and J 13 bases, with 17 bases left between them. The CDR3 here is CASSSRLSETQFF. The DNA of the CDR3 is TGTGCCAGCAGTTCGAGACTATCAGAGACCCAGTTCTTC.

This clonotype was detected a few times. The chain recombines TRBV7-2 with TRBJ2-1; D remains unclear. Germline CDR1 SGHTA, CDR2 FQGNSA. Trimming pared 5 bases from V and 1 base from J, leaving 15 bases between. The CDR3 is 16 amino acids. CDR3 nucleotide sequence: TGTGCCAGCAGCCGAGAGTCTCAGAGATCCTACAATGAGCAGTTCTTC. This codes for CASSRESQRSYNEQFF.

The V and J genes are TRBV5-1 and TRBJ1-1, with a possible D match to TRBD1 (5 bases). V dropped 4 bases and J dropped 1 base, with 14 bases sitting between them. In germline, CDR1 is SGHRS, CDR2 YFSETQ. This CDR3 contains 15 residues. The CDR3 region has the DNA TGCGCCAGCAGCCTGGGACCCCAAGGGAACACTGAAGCTTTCTTT. It yields the protein CASSLGPQGNTEAFF.

This clonotype occurred a few times. The genes are TRBV14 and TRBJ2-7; 10 bases are shared with TRBD1. After removal of 5 bases from V and 3 bases from J, the junction contained 7 bases not matched to a gene. This CDR3 is built from 15 residues. Germline V gives CDR1 SGHDN, CDR2 FVKESK. This chain's CDR3 is CASSWGTGAVYEQYF. The CDR3 region has the DNA TGTGCCAGCAGCTGGGGGACAGGGGCCGTCTACGAGCAGTACTTC.

The CDR3 DNA sequence: TGTGCCACCAGCTCCTTGGGACGGTACAATGAGCAGTACTTC. As protein: CATSSLGRYNEQYF. The V call is TRBV15, the J call TRBJ2-7; the D call may be TRBD1 or TRBD2 (5 bases each). V lost 5 bases, J lost 7 bases, and 18 bases lay in between. CDR1 and CDR2 (germline): LNHNV, YYDKDF (reference sequence). CDR3 size: 14 residues.

This clonotype showed up just a few times. The chain combines TRBV4-3 with TRBJ2-7, with TRBD2 as a possible D gene (5 bases). Germline lookup yields CDR1 LGHNA and CDR2 YSLEER. The CDR3 extends over 14 amino acids. The germline V and J ends were trimmed by 5 bases and 5 bases, with 16 bases remaining between them. The CDR3 spells CASSSGQATNEQYF. Written as DNA, the CDR3 is TGCGCCAGCAGCTCCGGGCAGGCGACTAACGAGCAGTACTTC.

The V call is TRBV7-2, the J call TRBJ1-6; 7 bases fit TRBD1. This CDR3 region has 16 residues. In germline, CDR1 is SGHTA, CDR2 FQGNSA. Trimming removed 5 bases from V and 2 bases from J; junction bases left unmatched: 6. In DNA, the CDR3 is TGTGCCAGCAGCCCGCGACAGGGTGCCTATAATTCACCCCTCCACTTT. Translating gives CASSPRQGAYNSPLHF. The full variable domain, rest sourced from reference TRBV7-2 and TRBJ1-6, is GAGVSQSPSNKVTEKGKDVELRCDPISGHTALYWYRQSLGQGLEFLIYFQGNSAPDKSGLPSDRFSAERTGGSVSTLTIQRTQQEDSAVYLCASSPRQGAYNSPLHFGNGTRLTVT.

Concerning this clonotype itself: The junction and the germline gene differ at one end; a read error may be behind it. This chain uses TRBV27 with TRBJ1-4; 9 nucleotides agree with TRBD1. This CDR3 contains 18 residues. CDR1 and CDR2 from the germline V gene are MNHEY and SMNVEV (reference sequence). The CDR3 loop reads CASILAPGQGSKGEKLFF. DNA for the CDR3: TGTGCCAGCATTTTAGCGCCGGGACAGGGATCTAAGGGAGAAAAACTGTTTTTT.

The rearrangement links TRBV6-6 to TRBJ2-5; the D gene could be TRBD1 or TRBD2 (6 bases each). The germline V gene has CDR1 MNHNY and CDR2 SVGAGI (reference sequence). The CDR3 totals 13 residues. Trimming took off 7 bases at V and 4 bases at J, with 13 bases between the two ends. Written as DNA, the CDR3 is TGTGCCAGCATCCCTACGGGGGCAGAGACCCAGTACTTC. This sequence encodes CASIPTGAETQYF.